Shown below are 2 T cell receptor beta chains from a single sample sequenced in a study of shared clonotypes between healthy human individuals. Here immunoSEQ multiplex PCR was the method, and the copy in TCRdb shows in-frame clones only, minus some. The sample includes 2 million to 2.5 million clones, 85% to 95% seen only once; the top ten take 0.39%. Material for sequencing was naive CD4+ T cells from PBMCs. This sample's subset: CD45RA+ positively selected. The receptors originated from a young man in good health. Some clones in this sample may be carry-over from other donors' samples.

The chain joins TRBV5-1 to TRBJ2-1; the D is unclear. V shed 0 bases and J shed 3 bases, with 10 bases lying between them. This CDR3 spans 15 amino acids. Germline assignment: CDR1 SGHRS and CDR2 YFSETQ. The CDR3 loop is CASSLGQPFYNEQFF. CDR3 coding DNA: TGCGCCAGCAGCTTGGGCCAGCCTTTCTACAATGAGCAGTTCTTC.

CDR3 nucleotide sequence: TGTGCCAGTAGTAAACCGGGACAGGGCATGAACACTGAAGCTTTCTTT. This translates into CASSKPGQGMNTEAFF. The V gene is TRBV19, the J gene TRBJ1-1, with 9 bases identical to TRBD1. With 4 bases clipped from V and 0 bases from J, the junction kept 6 bases outside the gene matches. This CDR3 contains 16 residues. CDR1 and CDR2 from the germline V gene are LNHDA and SQIVND (reference sequence).